The 2 T cell receptor beta chains listed next were all sequenced from one sample in a study of blood T cell repertoires in COVID-19. The repertoire was sequenced with immunoSEQ multiplex PCR; TCRdb's copy has only in-frame clones and lacks some. Of approximately 280,000 clones listed, about 88% are singletons. The sequencing input was peripheral blood. These receptors were taken from a woman aged 55-70 years with acute or convalescent COVID-19.

This sequence joins TRBV7-9 and TRBJ1-1; 7 bases agree with TRBD1. The CDR3 runs 15 residues. Germline loops: CDR1 SEHNR, CDR2 FQNEAQ (reference sequence). The trim removed 2 bases at V and 2 bases at J, leaving 5 bases unmatched. DNA of the CDR3: TGTGCCAGCAGCTTATCCACAGGGGTAAACACTGAAGCTTTCTTT. Protein sequence: CASSLSTGVNTEAFF. Filled out from reference TRBV7-9 and TRBJ1-1, the complete variable domain reads DTGVSQNPRHKITKRGQNVTFRCDPISEHNRLYWYRQTLGQGPEFLTYFQNEAQLEKSRLLSDRFSAERPKGSFSTLEIQRTEQGDSAMYLCASSLSTGVNTEAFFGQGTRLTVV.

This sequence joins TRBV7-2 and TRBJ1-2; a weak D match, TRBD1 (6 bases). CDR1 is SGHTA and CDR2 is FQGNSA in the germline V gene. Trimming removed 6 bases from V and 3 bases from J, with 14 bases in between. This CDR3 is 14 amino acids long. The CDR3 loop reads CASRLRTEDYGYTF. CDR3 nucleotides: TGTGCCAGCAGACTCAGGACAGAGGACTATGGCTACACCTTC.